These 30 T cell receptor beta chains came from one sample sequenced in a study of blood T cell repertoires in COVID-19. This table comes from immunoSEQ multiplex PCR, and its TCRdb copy is limited to in-frame clones, with some not included. The profile shows approximately 290,000 clones, around 85% of them singletons. The material sequenced was PBMCs or T cells enriched from blood (not recorded which). The receptors shown here come from a woman younger than 45 who had recovered from COVID-19.

This rearrangement joins TRBV9 to TRBJ1-4, with 8 bases lining up with TRBD1. Unmatched junction bases numbered 8, after V lost 7 bases and J lost 9 bases. CDR1 and CDR2 (germline): SGDLS, YYNGEE. The CDR3 extends over 13 amino acids. The chain's CDR3 is CASSGQGEKKLFF. CDR3 nucleotide sequence: TGTGCCAGCTCAGGACAGGGAGAGAAAAAACTGTTTTTT.

The chain couples TRBV25-1 to TRBJ1-1; D uncertain. Looked up from germline, CDR1 is MGHDK and CDR2 is SYGVNS. The CDR3 spans 11 residues. The V end was cut by 2 bases, the J end by 9 bases, with 7 bases between. The CDR3 is CASSEGRKAFF. The CDR3 bases are TGTGCCAGCAGTGAAGGCCGAAAAGCTTTCTTT.

The gene calls are TRBV7-2 and TRBJ2-3; TRBD2 is a possible D gene (6 bases). There are 15 residues in the CDR3. Germline values: CDR1 SGHTA, CDR2 FQGNSA. With 3 bases removed from V and 0 bases from J, the gap between germline ends came to 10 bases. The CDR3 DNA reads as TGTGCCAGCAGCTTCGCGGGGATTAGCACAGATACGCAGTATTTT. Amino acids: CASSFAGISTDTQYF. The whole variable domain, remainder taken from reference TRBV7-2 and TRBJ2-3, is GAGVSQSPSNKVTEKGKDVELRCDPISGHTALYWYRQSLGQGLEFLIYFQGNSAPDKSGLPSDRFSAERTGGSVSTLTIQRTQQEDSAVYLCASSFAGISTDTQYFGPGTRLTVL.

The chain combines TRBV7-9 with TRBJ1-5; maybe TRBD1 (6 bases). The CDR3 sequence is 14 residues long. Trimming left V 2 bases short and J 3 bases short, with 8 bases between. Per germline, CDR1 SEHNR and CDR2 FQNEAQ (reference sequence). The CDR3 sequence: CASSLSGANQPQHF. CDR3 in DNA: TGTGCCAGCAGCTTATCAGGGGCCAATCAGCCCCAGCATTTT.

The chain is built from TRBV28 and TRBJ1-5; 9 positions match TRBD1. The CDR3 is 15 amino acids. The germline V gene encodes CDR1 MDHEN and CDR2 SYDVKM. V lost 6 bases to trimming and J lost 4 bases; unmatched junction nucleotides: 7. The CDR3 DNA follows: TGTGCCAGCAGGGAGGGACAGGGATGGAATCAGCCCCAGCATTTT. Residues: CASREGQGWNQPQHF.

The chain is built from TRBV19 and TRBJ2-5; TRBD1 matches 9 bases. The V gene's germline CDR1 is LNHDA and CDR2 SQIVND (reference sequence). The CDR3 has 16 residues. V lost 5 bases to trimming and J lost 1 base; unmatched junction nucleotides: 8. For the CDR3, the DNA is TGTGCCAGTAGTTTTCCGACAGGGGGGACCCAAGAGACCCAGTACTTC. Translating it yields CASSFPTGGTQETQYF. Supplemented by reference TRBV19 and TRBJ2-5, the full variable domain reads DGGITQSPKYLFRKEGQNVTLSCEQNLNHDAMYWYRQDPGQGLRLIYYSQIVNDFQKGDIAEGYSVSREKKESFPLTVTSAQKNPTAFYLCASSFPTGGTQETQYFGPGTRLLVL.

This clone has just one count. V usage is TRBV10-2 and J usage is TRBJ1-3; D unclear. The CDR3 length is 14 residues. Per germline, CDR1 WSHSY and CDR2 SAAADI. Trimming pared 0 bases from V and 1 base from J, leaving 4 bases between. This CDR3 reads CASSESRSGNTIYF. The CDR3 DNA follows: TGCGCCAGCAGTGAGTCGAGATCTGGAAACACCATATATTTT.

This clone has a count of ten or more. The chain combines TRBV4-1 with TRBJ1-2, with D possibly matching TRBD1 (6 bases). Per germline, CDR1 MGHRA and CDR2 YSYEKL. CDR3 size: 15 residues. The germline V and J ends were trimmed by 1 base and 4 bases, with 13 bases remaining between them. The CDR3 is CASSQGNPGVYGYTF. CDR3 bases: TGCGCCAGCAGCCAAGGAAATCCAGGGGTCTATGGCTACACCTTC.

As for this clone: This sample also contains other DNA sequences that code for the same CDR3. The J gene is TRBJ1-1, the V gene TRBV5-1; 7 bases match TRBD1. The germline CDR1 and CDR2 sequences are SGHRS and YFSETQ. This CDR3 has 14 amino acids. J was trimmed by 3 bases and V by 1 base; bases with no gene match: 3. The CDR3, as DNA: TGCGCCAGCAGCTTGAGGGGGCTGGACACTGAAGCTTTCTTT. Amino acid sequence: CASSLRGLDTEAFF.

V and J are TRBV4-1 and TRBJ1-6; D perhaps matches TRBD1 (5 bases). The V gene lost 3 bases and the J gene lost 9 bases, with 18 bases spanning the gap. Germline-derived CDR1 and CDR2 are MGHRA and YSYEKL. This CDR3 spans 16 amino acids. CDR3 sequence (DNA): TGCGCCAGCAGCCAGGGCCGGGCGAAGGGGCGTTCACCCCTCCACTTT. Protein sequence: CASSQGRAKGRSPLHF.

This chain joins TRBV2 and TRBJ2-5, with D perhaps TRBD1 (5 bases). V dropped 3 bases and J dropped 0 bases, with 11 bases sitting between them. The CDR3 is made up of 15 amino acids. Germline CDR1 and CDR2: SNHLY and FYNNEI. CDR3 loop: CASSDIRADQETQYF. In DNA form, the CDR3 reads TGTGCCAGCAGTGACATCAGGGCGGACCAAGAGACCCAGTACTTC.

The J gene is TRBJ2-1, the V gene TRBV7-9; D may be TRBD2 (6 bases). V lost 3 bases to trimming and J lost 7 bases, with 10 bases between them. CDR1 is SEHNR, CDR2 FQNEAQ, per germline (reference sequence). The CDR3 covers 13 residues. The CDR3 DNA reads as TGTGCCAGCAGCTTTGGAGGGTTGAATGAGCAGTTCTTC. Protein sequence: CASSFGGLNEQFF.

The chain employs TRBV5-1 and TRBJ1-1, with D unresolved. The CDR3 covers 14 residues. CDR1 and CDR2 (germline): SGHRS, YFSETQ. With 0 bases removed from V and 1 base from J, the gap between germline ends came to 7 bases. CDR3 coding DNA: TGCGCCAGCAGCTTGGCCTCCAGGAACACTGAAGCTTTCTTT. This sequence encodes CASSLASRNTEAFF.

The chain joins TRBV6-2 or TRBV6-3 to TRBJ1-5; no definite D call. V lost 2 bases and J 6 bases, leaving 8 bases between the germline ends. Germline V gene data show CDR1 as MNHEY and CDR2 as SVGEGT. The CDR3 is 13 amino acids. In DNA form, the CDR3 reads TGTGCCAGCAGTTACCGGGGAGGTCAGCCCCAGCATTTT. The encoded protein is CASSYRGGQPQHF.

The chain combines TRBV7-9 with TRBJ2-3; TRBD2 might be the D (6 bases). The germline CDR1 and CDR2 sequences are SEHNR and FQNEAQ (reference sequence). This CDR3 region has 14 residues. Between the trimmed V and J ends, which lost 5 bases and 1 base, there was a span of 10 bases. Here the CDR3 reads CASSPGLRTDTQYF. The DNA for the CDR3 is TGTGCCAGCAGCCCGGGACTCCGCACAGATACGCAGTATTTT.

This sequence joins TRBV28 and TRBJ2-7; possible D gene TRBD1, 6 bases. Germline CDR1 and CDR2: MDHEN and SYDVKM. Trimming stripped 2 bases from V and 3 bases from J, with 11 bases between. CDR3 length: 14 amino acids. The CDR3 loop is CASSLRGIGYEQYF. CDR3 sequence (DNA): TGTGCCAGCAGTTTAAGGGGGATTGGCTACGAGCAGTACTTC.

In DNA, the CDR3 is TGTGCCACCAGCAGACTAGCGCGAGTAGAGACCCAGTACTTC. Protein: CATSRLARVETQYF. The V gene is TRBV15, the J gene TRBJ2-5; tentatively, D is TRBD2 (6 bases). The V gene lost 2 bases and the J gene lost 4 bases, with 11 bases spanning the gap. The CDR3 runs to 14 residues. Germline V lookup: CDR1 LNHNV, CDR2 YYDKDF (reference sequence).

The chain carries TRBV2 and TRBJ2-3; 8 bases align to TRBD2. V shed 4 bases, J shed 3 bases, and the junction held 6 bases outside the gene matches. Germline V gene lookup returns CDR1 SNHLY and CDR2 FYNNEI. The CDR3 totals 15 residues. The CDR3 sequence: CASSGLATGTDTQYF. The DNA for the CDR3 is TGTGCCAGCAGTGGACTAGCGACCGGGACAGATACGCAGTATTTT.

The V and J genes are TRBV11-2 and TRBJ2-3; 10 bases align to TRBD1. The CDR3 runs to 15 residues. Germline CDR1 and CDR2: SGHAT and FQNNGV. V was clipped by 5 bases and J by 6 bases; unmatched bases: 8. DNA for the CDR3: TGTGCCAGCAGCCGTTGGACAGGGGGAGTGGATACGCAGTATTTT. It yields the protein CASSRWTGGVDTQYF.

The V and J genes are TRBV29-1 and TRBJ2-7; D is uncertain. This CDR3 comprises 14 residues. CDR1 is SQVTM, CDR2 ANQGSEA, per germline. V lost 5 bases, J lost 2 bases, and 16 bases lay in between. The CDR3 region is CSVSGGLNAYEQYF. CDR3 nucleotide sequence: TGCAGCGTTTCGGGTGGGTTAAATGCCTACGAGCAGTACTTC.

The chain combines TRBV6-5 with TRBJ1-1; 8 nucleotides line up with TRBD1. Germline CDR1 and CDR2: MNHEY and SVGAGI. The CDR3 extends over 15 amino acids. V lost 5 bases to trimming and J lost 1 base; unmatched junction nucleotides: 6. Here the CDR3 reads CASSLAGTGNTEAFF. CDR3 bases: TGTGCCAGCAGTCTCGCCGGGACAGGGAACACTGAAGCTTTCTTT.

V gene TRBV11-2 combines with J gene TRBJ1-6; 8 bases fit TRBD1. From germline, CDR1 is SGHAT and CDR2 FQNNGV. The junction had 15 bases not matched to a gene; V was cut back by 8 bases and J by 9 bases. The CDR3 has 16 residues. CDR3 sequence (DNA): TGTGCCAGCGGCAATACGGACAGGGAGATTTCTTCACCCCTCCACTTT. Residues: CASGNTDREISSPLHF.

The J gene is TRBJ2-3, the V gene TRBV9; no clear D. Germline-derived CDR1 and CDR2 are SGDLS and YYNGEE. Trimming removed 0 bases at V and 2 bases at J, with 10 bases between. CDR3 length: 15 residues. The CDR3 loop reads CASSVVADSTDTQYF. The CDR3 bases are TGTGCCAGCAGCGTAGTAGCTGACTCCACAGATACGCAGTATTTT.

This chain uses TRBV9 with TRBJ2-1, with 7 bases lining up with TRBD2. This CDR3 contains 15 residues. Germline V gene lookup returns CDR1 SGDLS and CDR2 YYNGEE. Unmatched junction bases numbered 4, after V lost 0 bases and J lost 4 bases. The CDR3 DNA sequence: TGTGCCAGCAGCGTAGAATCTAGCGGATACAATGAGCAGTTCTTC. Protein product: CASSVESSGYNEQFF.

The V and J genes are TRBV9 and TRBJ1-4; D possibly corresponds to TRBD1 (5 bases). The CDR3 covers 15 residues. V gave up 4 bases and J gave up 6 bases, with 16 bases separating them. CDR1 and CDR2 (germline): SGDLS, YYNGEE. CDR3 bases: TGTGCCAGCAGCCCTCATGGGGCGCAGGATGAAAAACTGTTTTTT. Translation gives CASSPHGAQDEKLFF. Looking up the rest from reference TRBV9 and TRBJ1-4 gives the full variable domain: DSGVTQTPKHLITATGQRVTLRCSPRSGDLSVYWYQQSLDQGLQFLIQYYNGEERAKGNILERFSAQQFPDLHSELNLSSLELGDSALYFCASSPHGAQDEKLFFGSGTQLSVL.

The chain uses TRBV6-5 and TRBJ2-7; TRBD2 aligns across 11 bases. Germline loops: CDR1 MNHEY, CDR2 SVGAGI. J lost 4 bases, V lost 8 bases, and 10 bases had no gene match. The CDR3 length is 15 residues. Here the CDR3 reads CASRLLGTSGYEQYF. The DNA of the CDR3 is TGTGCCAGCCGTCTCCTCGGGACTAGCGGATACGAGCAGTACTTC.

This sequence joins TRBV28 and TRBJ1-2, with TRBD1 matching 8 bases. The ends lost 5 bases at V and 4 bases at J; junction bases unmatched: 6. CDR3 length: 14 residues. The germline gives CDR1 MDHEN, CDR2 SYDVKM. CDR3 nucleotide sequence: TGTGCCAGCAGTCCCGGACAGGGTCGCTATGGCTACACCTTC. Translating it yields CASSPGQGRYGYTF.

The chain uses TRBV25-1 and TRBJ1-6; D call uncertain. This CDR3 contains 16 residues. V was clipped by 4 bases and J by 7 bases, with 17 bases between them. Germline CDR1 and CDR2: MGHDK and SYGVNS. DNA for the CDR3: TGTGCCAGCAGTGCCGTGTCTGGTATGAGGAATTCACCCCTCCACTTT. Protein product: CASSAVSGMRNSPLHF.

This clone was found once. The chain carries TRBV6-4 and TRBJ2-1; TRBD2 aligns across 13 bases. J was trimmed by 7 bases and V by 7 bases; bases with no gene match: 4. CDR3 length: 14 amino acids. CDR1 and CDR2 (germline): MRHNA, SNTAGT. The CDR3 sequence is CASTRLAGGNEQFF. CDR3 bases: TGTGCCAGCACCCGACTAGCGGGAGGAAATGAGCAGTTCTTC.

The V call is TRBV13, the J call TRBJ2-1; 8 bases line up with TRBD2. Germline CDR1 is PRHDT and CDR2 is FYEKMQ (reference sequence). The V and J ends lost 5 bases and 3 bases, in that order; junction bases with no gene match: 9. The CDR3 length is 16 residues. CDR3 sequence reads: CASSPKERGNYNEQFF. CDR3 DNA: TGTGCCAGCAGCCCCAAGGAGCGGGGGAACTACAATGAGCAGTTCTTC.